The 18 T cell receptor beta chains below come from one sample, sequenced in a study of regulatory T cells in long-lasting Graves disease listed by TCRdb under 2021. The meaning of the sample's time point label: persistent/refractory GD, antithyroid drugs over 5 years with positive TRAb. RNA was extracted from PBMCs in TRIzol for both TCR sequencing and RNA sequencing. Library construction relied on multiplex PCR. Sequencing used an Illumina HiSeq 4000. TCR beta libraries were built with iRepertoire HTBI primers and Arm-PCR amplification of CDR3 regions. TCRdb reworked the public reads: Q25 trimming with fastp, MiXCR clone assembly, productive beta chains retained. Each CDR3 protein gets just one entry, which takes the most common genes and DNA from the rows behind it. This sample has about 460,000 distinct CDR3 sequences in its table, and roughly 22% of those were observed once. The ten largest clones take up about 12% of the sample.

The specimen comprised peripheral blood mononuclear cells (PBMCs), sampled when the disease was refractory, from a patient treated with antithyroid drugs. The receptor source for this set is a female donor with Graves disease.

A note on this clonotype: This may stem from a read error, because a much larger clone lies one nucleotide away. The J gene is TRBJ1-2, the V gene TRBV28, with D perhaps TRBD1 (6 bases). Germline V gene lookup returns CDR1 MDHEN and CDR2 SYDVKM. The CDR3 consists of 17 residues. The chain's CDR3 is CASSLYSGTSGYYGNTF. The CDR3 DNA reads TGTGCCAGCAGTTTATACTCCGGGACATCGGGCTACTATGGCAACACCTTC.

This clonotype turned up a few times. This chain's CDR3 is CASSILLPETEAFF. In nucleotides, the CDR3 is TGTGCCAGTAGTATCTTGTTACCAGAGACTGAAGCTTTCTTT. The chain has TRBV19 and TRBJ1-1; D is unclear. V was shortened by 3 bases and J by 5 bases, with 13 bases between the two germline ends. Germline V gene data show CDR1 as LNHDA and CDR2 as SQIVND (reference sequence). The CDR3 has 14 amino acids.

This clonotype was detected ten times or more. This chain uses TRBV28 with TRBJ2-5; either TRBD1 or TRBD2 may supply D (5 bases each). CDR3 length: 15 amino acids. Germline V gene data show CDR1 as MDHEN and CDR2 as SYDVKM. V lost 8 bases to trimming and J lost 4 bases, with 20 bases between them. The CDR3 here is CASGGRVGLGETQYF. The DNA for the CDR3 is TGTGCCAGCGGGGGACGAGTGGGCCTGGGAGAGACCCAGTACTTC.

Of note for this clonotype: This may arise from a read error, as a much more abundant clone is one base away. The J gene is TRBJ2-1, the V gene TRBV12-3 or TRBV12-4, with D perhaps TRBD2 (6 bases). CDR3 length: 14 residues. The CDR3 region is CAGSSTSSGDEQFF. CDR3 nucleotide sequence: TGTGCCGGCAGTTCGACTAGTTCTGGCGATGAGCAGTTCTTC.

This clonotype was observed at least ten times. V gene TRBV12-3 or TRBV12-4 combines with J gene TRBJ2-7; TRBD1 matches 7 bases. The CDR3 is 13 residues long. With 8 bases clipped from V and 5 bases from J, the junction kept 9 bases outside the gene matches. CDR3 nucleotides: TGTGCCAGCCGACTCGGACAGGACAACGAGCAGTACTTC. Encoded protein: CASRLGQDNEQYF.

The chain links TRBV7-2 to TRBJ2-3; a possible D gene is TRBD2 (6 bases). From germline, CDR1 is SGHTA and CDR2 FQGNSA. This CDR3 has 16 amino acids. V lost 5 bases and J 2 bases, leaving 17 bases between the germline ends. The CDR3 here is CASSVMGLENTDTQYF. The CDR3 nucleotides are TGTGCCAGCAGCGTAATGGGACTTGAAAACACAGATACGCAGTATTTT. Complete variable domain (other parts from reference TRBV7-2 and TRBJ2-3): GAGVSQSPSNKVTEKGKDVELRCDPISGHTALYWYRQSLGQGLEFLIYFQGNSAPDKSGLPSDRFSAERTGGSVSTLTIQRTQQEDSAVYLCASSVMGLENTDTQYFGPGTRLTVL.

The chain carries TRBV5-4 and TRBJ2-1; D gene unclear. The germline V and J ends were trimmed by 1 base and 9 bases, with 11 bases remaining between them. This CDR3 spans 13 amino acids. CDR1 and CDR2 from the germline V gene are SGHNT and YYREEE (reference sequence). The CDR3 nucleotides read TGTGCCAGCAGCTTGATTAGTTGGGGTGAGCAGTTCTTC. It is translated as CASSLISWGEQFF.

This clonotype was counted at least ten times. The chain carries TRBV28 and TRBJ1-2; maybe TRBD1 (6 bases). The CDR3 runs 14 residues. Germline V lookup: CDR1 MDHEN, CDR2 SYDVKM. Trimming shortened V by 6 bases and J by 3 bases, and 14 bases separated the two germline ends. CDR3 loop: CASRPDSPHYGYTF. The CDR3 DNA reads as TGTGCCAGCAGACCGGACAGTCCACACTATGGCTACACCTTC.

This clonotype was seen ten or more times. The chain uses TRBV20-1 and TRBJ1-4; D gene uncertain. The germline V gene encodes CDR1 DFQATT and CDR2 SNEGSKA (reference sequence). V lost 1 base, J lost 8 bases, and 11 bases lay in between. This CDR3 region has 13 residues. The CDR3 DNA reads as TGCAGTGCTAGAGTTGGTGGAGGGGAAAAACTGTTTTTT. Protein sequence: CSARVGGGEKLFF.

About this clonotype itself: Just one base apart from a much larger clone, this may be a read error. The genes are TRBV6-2 or TRBV6-3 and TRBJ2-1; maybe TRBD2 (5 bases). This CDR3 is 15 amino acids long. CDR1 and CDR2 from the germline V gene are MNHEY and SVGEGT. In DNA form, the CDR3 reads TGTGCCTGCAGTTATCTGTTCGGGGTCTACAATGAGCAGTTCTTC. Translation: CACSYLFGVYNEQFF.

The chain links TRBV19 to TRBJ1-5, with D perhaps matching TRBD1 (5 bases). There are 15 residues in the CDR3. Trimming took off 2 bases at V and 4 bases at J, with 12 bases between the two ends. Germline V CDR1 and CDR2: LNHDA, SQIVND (reference sequence). The CDR3 nucleotides are TGTGCCAGTAGTATAACAGGAGTTGGGAATCAGCCCCAGCATTTT. Amino acid sequence: CASSITGVGNQPQHF.

The chain is built from TRBV20-1 and TRBJ1-5; D gene uncertain. There are 16 residues in the CDR3. V lost 0 bases, J lost 7 bases, and 19 bases lay in between. The germline gives CDR1 DFQATT, CDR2 SNEGSKA (reference sequence). CDR3: CSARDLKEFPGQPQHF. The CDR3 DNA reads as TGCAGTGCTAGAGATCTTAAGGAGTTCCCTGGACAGCCCCAGCATTTT.

On this clonotype itself: A read error may account for a junction end that differs from germline. The chain has TRBV7-9 and TRBJ1-1, with a weak D call TRBD1 (6 bases). The CDR3 spans 18 residues. Germline V gene lookup returns CDR1 SEHNR and CDR2 FQNEAQ (reference sequence). CDR3 nucleotide sequence: TGTACCAGCAGCTCGCTGGCTCCAGGGGTCGATCTGAACACTGAAGCTTTCTTT. Translation gives CTSSSLAPGVDLNTEAFF.

At least ten counts were recorded for this clonotype. This chain links TRBV7-2 with TRBJ1-4; 11 bases are a match to TRBD1. Germline V CDR1 and CDR2: SGHTA, FQGNSA. The junction had 2 bases not matched to a gene; V was cut back by 5 bases and J by 6 bases. This CDR3 is built from 14 residues. CDR3 protein: CASSRDRGDEKLFF. As DNA, the CDR3 is TGTGCCAGCAGCCGGGACAGGGGGGATGAAAAACTGTTTTTT.

V is TRBV27 and J is TRBJ2-7; D uncertain. This CDR3 has 13 residues. V was shortened by 3 bases and J by 5 bases, with 11 bases between the two germline ends. Germline CDR1 is MNHEY and CDR2 is SMNVEV (reference sequence). CDR3 residues: CASSFWAGNEQYF. CDR3 DNA: TGTGCCAGCAGTTTTTGGGCCGGCAACGAGCAGTACTTC.

This clonotype was seen ten or more times. The J gene is TRBJ1-2, the V gene TRBV28; TRBD1 might be the D (5 bases). V dropped 10 bases and J dropped 4 bases, with 16 bases sitting between them. The germline V gene has CDR1 MDHEN and CDR2 SYDVKM. This CDR3 is 13 amino acids long. The CDR3 spells CATARAGGYGYTF. The DNA for the CDR3 is TGTGCCACCGCAAGGGCGGGGGGCTATGGCTACACCTTC.

In the case of this clonotype: Being one base from a much bigger clone, this may be a read error. The chain recombines TRBV6-5 with TRBJ1-1; D call uncertain. The CDR3 is 14 residues long. V was cut by 2 bases and J by 0 bases, with 7 bases left in between. CDR1 is MNHEY and CDR2 is SVGAGI in the germline V gene. The chain's CDR3 is CASSYEIVNTEAFF. The CDR3, as DNA: TGTGCCAGCAGTTACGAGATAGTGAACACTGAAGCTTTCTTT.

This clonotype occurred a few times. The gene calls are TRBV4-3 and TRBJ2-1; unclear D gene. The V end lost 0 bases, the J end lost 5 bases, and 5 bases lay between the germline ends. Germline lookup yields CDR1 LGHNA and CDR2 YSLEER. This CDR3 contains 13 residues. The CDR3 reads CASSQEVDNEQFF. The CDR3 nucleotides read TGCGCCAGCAGCCAAGAAGTCGACAATGAGCAGTTCTTC.